The rows below give T cell receptor beta chains drawn from one sample of a study of vaccination and CD4 T cells after COVID-19. These receptors' antigens are unknown. TCRdb processed the PCR reads anew with MiXCR; each CDR3 protein has one entry. The sample shows more than 6,000 distinct CDR3 sequences, roughly 50% of them seen only once. Sequences were obtained from CD4+ T cells from blood, cultured in vitro. The receptors here all came from a human donor in good health. CDR3s include the opening cysteine and the closing phenylalanine or tryptophan. The D gene is left open where the match is weak. The size entry is marked missing in some rows and otherwise reads once, few, many or a size class.

16 few TRBJ2-6 TRBV19 - TGTGCCAGTAGTGTGGAGAGGGGAACTGGGGCCAACGTCCTGACTTTC CASSVERGTGANVLTF
18 - TRBJ2-7 TRBV19 TRBD2 TGTGCCAGTAGTATAGGTGCTAGCGGGAGACCACTCTCCTACGAGCAGTACTTC CASSIGASGRPLSYEQYF
13 - TRBJ2-7 TRBV20-1 TRBD1 TGCAGTGCTAGACAGACAGGGGCCTCGCCGGAGTACTTC CSARQTGASPEYF
12 few TRBJ2-2 TRBV24-1 - TGTGCCACCCGATCAACGACCGGGGAGCTGTTTTTT CATRSTTGELFF
15 - TRBJ1-2 TRBV3-1 - TGTGCCAGCAGCCAAGACACGCGACCCTTGGGTGGCTACACCTTC CASSQDTRPLGGYTF
15 few TRBJ2-2 TRBV15 - TGTGCCACCAGCCACGACAGGACGAACACCGGGGAGCTGTTTTTT CATSHDRTNTGELFF
14 few TRBJ2-2 TRBV7-6 - TGTGCCAGCAGCTTAGCGGTTGGCACCGGGGAGCTGTTTTTT CASSLAVGTGELFF
19 - TRBJ2-7 TRBV4-1 - TGCGCCAGCAGCCGCGAGCGGTGCCCTCGGTTCCTACGTTCCTACGAGCAGTACTTC CASSRERCPRFLRSYEQYF
16 - TRBJ2-1 TRBV7-9 TRBD2 TGTGCCAGCAGCTTATTTGGCGCGGGAGGCAACAATGAGCAGTTCTTC CASSLFGAGGNNEQFF
15 - TRBJ1-2 TRBV28 - TGTGCCAGCAGTCAACCGGGACCTCCGGGCTATGGCTACACCTTC CASSQPGPPGYGYTF
14 - TRBJ1-5 TRBV7-2 - TGTGCCAGCAGCTCCCCGACAGGCAATCAGCCCCAGCATTTT CASSSPTGNQPQHF
14 few TRBJ2-3 TRBV20-1 - TGCAGTGCTATCCTCCAGGGGTTCACAGATACGCAGTATTTT CSAILQGFTDTQYF
12 - TRBJ1-2 TRBV6-1 TRBD1 TGTGCCACCGGGACAGGGGTATATGGCTACACCTTC CATGTGVYGYTF
16 - TRBJ1-5 TRBV10-3 TRBD1 TGTGCCATCAGTCGGACGGGGCAGACAGGGAATCAGCCCCAGCATTTT CAISRTGQTGNQPQHF
13 - TRBJ2-7 TRBV6-1 - TGTGCCAGCAGTGAATGGGGCTCCTACGAGCAGTACTTC CASSEWGSYEQYF
16 - TRBJ2-3 TRBV3-1 - TGTGCCAGCAGCCAACGCCCAAGCGGGAGCACAGATACGCAGTATTTT CASSQRPSGSTDTQYF
13 few TRBJ1-1 TRBV19 - TGTGCCAGTAGTTTGACAAGGGGTACTGAAGCTTTCTTT CASSLTRGTEAFF
16 - TRBJ2-3 TRBV27 - TGTGCCAGCAGTCCCGGGTGGGGCGGGACGGGAGATACGCAGTATTTT CASSPGWGGTGDTQYF
13 - TRBJ1-3 TRBV10-2 - TGCGCCAGCAGTGCCGGGAGGGCCAACACCATATATTTT CASSAGRANTIYF
17 - TRBJ2-2 TRBV6-2/TRBV6-3 TRBD2 TGTGCCAGCACACAATGGCTCGGGGGGAAGAACACCGGGGAGCTGTTTTTT CASTQWLGGKNTGELFF
16 - TRBJ2-3 TRBV14 TRBD2 TGTGCCAGCAGCCAAGATCTCGGCGGGGGGAGAAATACGCAGTATTTT CASSQDLGGGRNTQYF
15 - TRBJ1-5 TRBV18 TRBD1 TGTGCCAGCTCACCCGCGCAGGGGGGTCATCAGCCCCAGCATTTT CASSPAQGGHQPQHF
14 - TRBJ1-4 TRBV28 - TGTGCCAGCAGTTTACCAGGGGTTAATGAAAAACTGTTTTTT CASSLPGVNEKLFF
16 few TRBJ1-6 TRBV27 - TGTGCCAGCAGTTTTAGTTTAGCAGGATATAATTCACCCCTCCACTTT CASSFSLAGYNSPLHF
15 - TRBJ1-1 TRBV15 - TGTGCCACCAGCAGAGATAGACGGTCGAACACTGAAGCTTTCTTT CATSRDRRSNTEAFF
14 - TRBJ2-2 TRBV6-5 TRBD2 TGTGCCAGCAGTTATACGGGGGGAGCGGGGGAGCTGTTTTTT CASSYTGGAGELFF
15 - TRBJ2-7 TRBV29-1 TRBD1 TGCAGCGTTGAGTCGGGGACAGGTCTCCCCTCCGAGCAGTACTTC CSVESGTGLPSEQYF
15 few TRBJ1-5 TRBV12-3/TRBV12-4 - TGTGCCAGCACTTCGAGGTCTAATAGCAATCAGCCCCAGCATTTT CASTSRSNSNQPQHF
12 - TRBJ1-1 TRBV10-3 TRBD1 TGTGCCATCAATCCTACAGGGGCTGAAGCTTTCTTT CAINPTGAEAFF
13 - TRBJ2-1 TRBV20-1 TRBD1 TGCAGTGCTGGGACCGGGACAGGGAGTGAGCAGTTCTTC CSAGTGTGSEQFF
16 - TRBJ2-6 TRBV27 - TGTGCCAGCGGAAGGACGGGCCTCTCTGGGGCCAACGTCCTGACTTTC CASGRTGLSGANVLTF
14 - TRBJ2-7 TRBV20-1 - TGCAGTGCTAGAGATCGGCAGTCGGCCTACGAGCAGTACTTC CSARDRQSAYEQYF
16 - TRBJ2-7 TRBV20-1 - TGCAGTGCTCAAAGGCTAATCGCGGGTAGCTCCTACGAGCAGTACTTC CSAQRLIAGSSYEQYF
15 - TRBJ2-4 TRBV20-1 TRBD1 TGCAGTGCCCCCCCCAGGGGGTATACCAAAAACATTCAGTACTTC CSAPPRGYTKNIQYF
19 few TRBJ2-4 TRBV11-2 TRBD2 TGTGCCAGCAGCTTAGATGTCGCTAGCGGGGCCATAGCCAAAAACATTCAGTACTTC CASSLDVASGAIAKNIQYF
17 - TRBJ1-1 TRBV5-1 - TGCGCCAGCAGCGATACCCTGCGGACAGTAATGAACACTGAAGCTTTCTTT CASSDTLRTVMNTEAFF
14 few TRBJ1-2 TRBV10-3 - TGTGCCATCAGTGGTAGGGGGACACCTTATGGCTACACCTTC CAISGRGTPYGYTF
14 - TRBJ2-7 TRBV20-1 TRBD2 TGCAGTGCTAGAGGACTAGCGGGGGCACTCGAGCAGTACTTC CSARGLAGALEQYF
14 - TRBJ2-4 TRBV5-1 TRBD2 TGCGCCAGCACGGGGCCAGGGCCGGGGGGCATTCAGTACTTC CASTGPGPGGIQYF
14 - TRBJ2-3 TRBV4-1 - TGCGCCAGCAGCCGACTAGTTGCCACAGATACGCAGTATTTT CASSRLVATDTQYF
13 - TRBJ2-3 TRBV30 TRBD2 TGTGCCGGACCGGGGGGAGGCACAGATACGCAGTATTTT CAGPGGGTDTQYF